The clone carrying this T cell receptor (beta chain) was seen only once. The data derive from a study of blood T cell repertoires in COVID-19. In the authors' methods: Estimation of nucleated cell counts relied on the amplification of reference gene primers. Sequencing was performed with immunoSEQ multiplex PCR; in TCRdb, only in-frame clones are kept and a portion is missing. The D gene and trimming were derived from the DNA, and the V and J assignments and clone size from that table. Here the sample spans roughly 110,000 clones, roughly 90% being singletons. This CDR3 has 15 residues. The germline V gene encodes CDR1 MDHEN and CDR2 SYDVKM. V was pared by 3 bases and J by 7 bases, with 15 bases between.

Sequenced input: peripheral blood. This receptor was taken from a human donor with acute or convalescent COVID-19. The donor label of this sample is uncertain. The V gene is TRBV28, the J gene TRBJ1-4; possible D gene TRBD1, 6 bases. CDR3: CASSFWGGRVEKLFF. The CDR3, as DNA: TGTGCCAGCAGTTTCTGGGGGGGGCGCGTTGAAAAACTGTTTTTT. Full variable domain (outside the CDR3, taken from reference TRBV28 and TRBJ1-4): DVKVTQSSRYLVKRTGEKVFLECVQDMDHENMFWYRQDPGLGLRLIYFSYDVKMKEKGDIPEGYSVSREKKERFSLILESASTNQTSMYLCASSFWGGRVEKLFFGSGTQLSVL.